What follows are 10 T cell receptor beta chains derived from one specimen sequenced in a study of blood T cell repertoires in COVID-19. Assay: immunoSEQ multiplex PCR; the TCRdb copy retains only in-frame clones and omits some. The sample carries around 260,000 clones, around 80% recorded once. Sequencing input: PBMCs or T cells enriched from blood (not recorded which). These receptor sequences come from a man aged 30 to 39 with acute COVID-19.

This clone was detected only once. V is TRBV5-4 and J is TRBJ2-7, with 10 bases identical to TRBD1. From germline, CDR1 is SGHNT and CDR2 YYREEE (reference sequence). Trimming took 4 bases from V and 3 from J; bases not matched to a gene: 7. The CDR3 sequence is 15 residues long. In DNA, the CDR3 is TGTGCCAGCAGCCCAGACAGGGGGCGAGTCTACGAGCAGTACGTC. It encodes CASSPDRGRVYEQYV.

This clone was found a few times. This chain connects TRBV2 to TRBJ1-5; perhaps TRBD1 as D (5 bases). The V gene's germline CDR1 is SNHLY and CDR2 FYNNEI. V was cut by 4 bases and J by 6 bases, with 16 bases left in between. This CDR3 comprises 15 residues. CDR3 loop: CASSVGGIGTQPQHF. The DNA of the CDR3 is TGTGCCAGCAGTGTTGGGGGGATTGGTACTCAGCCCCAGCATTTT.

J is TRBJ1-1 and V is TRBV18; tentatively, D is TRBD1 (5 bases). Germline-derived CDR1 and CDR2 are KGHSH and LQKENI. There are 13 residues in the CDR3. Trimming stripped 8 bases from V and 0 bases from J, with 10 bases between. The CDR3 protein is CASRRGVNTEAFF. The CDR3, as DNA: TGTGCCAGCCGGCGGGGGGTGAACACTGAAGCTTTCTTT.

This rearrangement joins TRBV7-8 to TRBJ2-3; 12 nucleotides match TRBD2. This CDR3 comprises 16 residues. V trimming: 7 bases; J trimming: 6 bases; junction bases outside the gene matches: 11. Germline CDR1 reads SGHVS; CDR2 reads FQNEAQ. The CDR3 region has the DNA TGTGCCAGCAAGAGGAGTGGCGGGACTAGCGGGGATACGCAGTATTTT. This gives the protein CASKRSGGTSGDTQYF.

J is TRBJ2-5 and V is TRBV11-2; 8 bases match TRBD1. Per the germline V gene, CDR1 is SGHAT and CDR2 is FQNNGV. Trimming took 5 bases from V and 4 from J; bases not matched to a gene: 9. The CDR3 has 15 amino acids. This CDR3 is CASSKDRARGETQYF. The CDR3 nucleotides are TGTGCCAGCAGCAAGGACAGGGCGAGAGGAGAGACCCAGTACTTC.

This sequence joins TRBV10-2 and TRBJ2-5; 8 bases are a match to TRBD1. CDR3 length: 16 residues. V gave up 3 bases and J gave up 5 bases; unmatched junction bases: 11. Looked up from germline, CDR1 is WSHSY and CDR2 is SAAADI. The CDR3 loop reads CASSDQGALRKETQYF. DNA for the CDR3: TGCGCCAGCAGTGATCAGGGGGCCCTCCGCAAGGAGACCCAGTACTTC.

This clone was detected a few times. The chain combines TRBV9 with TRBJ1-2; D is undetermined. Germline CDR1 reads SGDLS; CDR2 reads YYNGEE. The CDR3 covers 13 residues. Trimming removed 3 bases at V and 5 bases at J, with 11 bases between. The CDR3 is CASSDRRRYGYTF. The CDR3 nucleotides are TGTGCCAGCAGCGACCGGCGGAGATATGGCTACACCTTC.

The V and J genes are TRBV5-5 and TRBJ1-6; the D is unclear. Deletions cut 3 bases from V and 11 bases from J, with 18 bases between. CDR3 length: 15 amino acids. CDR1 and CDR2 from the germline V gene are SGHKS and YYEKEE (reference sequence). The CDR3 DNA sequence: TGTGCCAGCAGCTCGCACCGGGGTTTGTGGACACCCCTCCACTTT. As protein: CASSSHRGLWTPLHF.

The chain combines TRBV19 with TRBJ2-3; TRBD2 aligns across 8 bases. Germline V gene lookup returns CDR1 LNHDA and CDR2 SQIVND (reference sequence). The CDR3 contains 16 residues. With 5 bases clipped from V and 4 bases from J, the junction kept 11 bases outside the gene matches. CDR3 DNA sequence: TGTGCCAGTAGTTGGGGGGACTCCGGGAGGGCAGATACGCAGTATTTT. Its protein is CASSWGDSGRADTQYF.

This chain joins TRBV4-2 and TRBJ2-1; 11 bases line up with TRBD2. CDR3 size: 18 residues. In germline, CDR1 is LGHNA, CDR2 YNFKEQ. The ends lost 0 bases at V and 3 bases at J; junction bases unmatched: 7. This CDR3 is CASSQESNLAGGYNEQFF. The DNA of the CDR3 is TGTGCCAGCAGCCAAGAAAGTAATCTAGCGGGGGGCTACAATGAGCAGTTCTTC.